The 12 T cell receptor beta chains below come from one sample, sequenced in a study of T cell clonality in common variable immunodeficiency. Study-wide results and limits: In common variable immunodeficiency, TCR beta chains reportedly carried fewer deletions and N-nucleotide insertions.

Generated by immunoSEQ multiplex PCR, the TCRdb table keeps only in-frame clones and is missing some. The data show 7,000 to 9,000 clones, with none appearing a single time. Their antigens remain unidentified. The sample was peripheral blood mononuclear cells. The receptors originated from a human donor with common variable immunodeficiency.

Regarding this clone: The read gets to within 3 residues of the CDR3 end, and the germline J gene fills in the rest. The chain has TRBV7-2 and TRBJ1-5; TRBD1 matches 8 bases. From germline, CDR1 is SGHTA and CDR2 FQGNSA. V gave up 5 bases and J gave up 5 bases; unmatched junction bases: 8. The CDR3 is 15 amino acids. The CDR3: CASSPGQGRHQPQHF. CDR3 bases read: TGTGCCAGCAGCCCCGGACAGGGCAGGCATCAGCCC.

This clone was observed a few times. The read gets to within 3 residues of the CDR3 end, and the germline J gene fills in the rest. J is TRBJ2-7 and V is TRBV7-2, with D possibly TRBD1 on 5 matching bases. Germline V CDR1 and CDR2: SGHTA, FQGNSA. V dropped 2 bases and J dropped 2 bases, with 10 bases sitting between them. This CDR3 spans 14 amino acids. The CDR3 protein is CASSLLDTTYEQYF. CDR3 bases read: TGTGCCAGCAGCTTATTGGACACTACCTACGAG. The full variable domain, its missing parts supplied by reference TRBV7-2 and TRBJ2-7, is GAGVSQSPSNKVTEKGKDVELRCDPISGHTALYWYRQSLGQGLEFLIYFQGNSAPDKSGLPSDRFSAERTGGSVSTLTIQRTQQEDSAVYLCASSLLDTTYEQYFGPGTRLTVT.

Turning to this clone: The CDR3 goes on 3 residues after the read ends, and that part is filled in from the germline J gene. The J gene is TRBJ2-1, the V gene TRBV7-2; D may match TRBD1 or TRBD2 (6 bases each). The CDR3 loop spans 14 amino acids. Trimming pared 3 bases from V and 9 bases from J, leaving 15 bases between. CDR1 and CDR2 (germline): SGHTA, FQGNSA. The CDR3 loop is CASSLSKGEAEQFF. The part of the CDR3 DNA that was read is TGTGCCAGCAGCTTGAGTAAGGGGGAGGCTGAG. Using reference TRBV7-2 and TRBJ2-1 for the parts outside the CDR3, the full variable domain is GAGVSQSPSNKVTEKGKDVELRCDPISGHTALYWYRQSLGQGLEFLIYFQGNSAPDKSGLPSDRFSAERTGGSVSTLTIQRTQQEDSAVYLCASSLSKGEAEQFFGPGTRLTVL.

A remark on this clone: The read finishes 3 residues shy of the CDR3 end, and the germline J gene is used to complete it. The chain couples TRBV18 to TRBJ2-1; D gene unclear. Trimming cost V 0 bases and J 9 bases, with 9 bases left between them. CDR1 and CDR2 from the germline V gene are KGHSH and LQKENI. This CDR3 is built from 13 residues. The CDR3 sequence is CASSPPSDGEQFF. The DNA read from the CDR3 is TGTGCCAGCTCACCACCGAGCGACGGTGAG.

This clone was picked up a small number of times. Here the CDR3 reads CASSPGGFQETQYF. Incomplete CDR3 DNA: TGTGCCAGCTCACCCGGCGGATTTCAAGAGACC. V usage is TRBV18 and J usage is TRBJ2-5, with no clear D. The CDR3 goes on 3 residues after the read ends, and that part is filled in from the germline J gene. Trimming removed 3 bases at V and 2 bases at J, with 10 bases between. CDR1 and CDR2 from the germline V gene are KGHSH and LQKENI. This CDR3 has 14 amino acids.

This clone was seen only a few times. Read data end 3 residues before the CDR3 end; the end is taken from the germline J gene. The J gene is TRBJ2-3, the V gene TRBV20-1; D not certain. The CDR3 is 13 residues long. V was trimmed by 4 bases and J by 2 bases, leaving 10 bases between them. Germline CDR1 is DFQATT and CDR2 is SNEGSKA (reference sequence). The part of the CDR3 DNA that was read is TGCAGTGCTACTAGTGCGGCCACAGATACG. Its translation is CSATSAATDT. The full CDR3 reads CSATSAATDTQYF.

CDR3 sequence: CASSEEWAGAGTEAFF. Partial CDR3 DNA: TGTGCCAGCAGTGAAGAGTGGGCGGGCGCAGGTACTGAA. This chain uses TRBV2 with TRBJ1-1, with D unclear. Read coverage stops 3 residues before the CDR3 terminus; the germline J gene supplies the remainder. Germline CDR1 is SNHLY and CDR2 is FYNNEI. Deletions cut 1 base from V and 5 bases from J, with 17 bases between. This CDR3 region has 16 residues.

This clone counts as medium-sized. With the read ending 3 residues before the CDR3 end, the germline J gene is used to fill in that end. The chain links TRBV15 to TRBJ2-7, with a tentative D call TRBD1 (5 bases). Germline V gene lookup returns CDR1 LNHNV and CDR2 YYDKDF (reference sequence). V was pared by 3 bases and J by 3 bases, with 9 bases between. CDR3 length: 13 residues. The CDR3 is CATSSDDSYEQYF. The covered CDR3 bases are TGTGCCACCAGCAGCGACGACAGCTACGAG. The variable domain in full, completed from reference TRBV15 and TRBJ2-7, reads DAMVIQNPRYQVTQFGKPVTLSCSQTLNHNVMYWYQQKSSQAPKLLFHYYDKDFNNEADTPDNFQSRRPNTSFCFLDIRSPGLGDTAMYLCATSSDDSYEQYFGPGTRLTVT.

As for this clone: The CDR3 end is not reached by the read, which stops 3 residues before it; the germline J gene fills it in. The rearrangement links TRBV19 to TRBJ2-7; 9 bases are a match to TRBD1. Unmatched junction bases numbered 4, after V lost 3 bases and J lost 1 base. The CDR3 totals 15 residues. The germline V gene encodes CDR1 LNHDA and CDR2 SQIVND (reference sequence). Here the CDR3 reads CASSMGQGLSYEQYF. Incomplete CDR3 DNA: TGTGCCAGTAGTATGGGACAGGGCCTATCCTACGAG.

With regard to this clone: The read falls 3 residues short of the CDR3 end, and the missing part is taken from the germline J gene. This rearrangement joins TRBV19 to TRBJ2-5; 8 bases match TRBD2. With 3 bases clipped from V and 1 base from J, the junction kept 4 bases outside the gene matches. This CDR3 is built from 15 residues. CDR1 is LNHDA and CDR2 is SQIVND in the germline V gene (reference sequence). The CDR3 reads CASSIRGGPQETQYF. The CDR3 bases that were read are TGTGCCAGTAGTATTCGGGGGGGCCCCCAAGAGACC.

This clone has a handful of counts. Read data end 3 residues before the CDR3 end; the end is taken from the germline J gene. V usage is TRBV6-2 or TRBV6-3 and J usage is TRBJ2-2; D unresolved. CDR3 length: 15 residues. Germline V gene lookup returns CDR1 MNHEY and CDR2 SVGEGT. The germline V and J ends were trimmed by 11 bases and 0 bases, with 16 bases remaining between them. The CDR3 bases that were read are TGTGCCTCCTATGGGCCTGTATCGAACACCGGGGAG. Protein product: CASYGPVSNTGE. The CDR3 as a whole reads CASYGPVSNTGELFF.

Notes on this clone: The read falls 3 residues short of the CDR3 end, and the missing part is taken from the germline J gene. The V and J genes are TRBV7-9 and TRBJ2-7; 10 bases are a match to TRBD2. Trimming cost V 5 bases and J 4 bases; bases outside gene matches: 5. Germline V gives CDR1 SEHNR, CDR2 FQNEAQ (reference sequence). This CDR3 contains 14 residues. The CDR3 region is CASSPSGREYEQYF. The covered CDR3 bases are TGTGCCAGCAGCCCCAGCGGGAGGGAGTACGAG.